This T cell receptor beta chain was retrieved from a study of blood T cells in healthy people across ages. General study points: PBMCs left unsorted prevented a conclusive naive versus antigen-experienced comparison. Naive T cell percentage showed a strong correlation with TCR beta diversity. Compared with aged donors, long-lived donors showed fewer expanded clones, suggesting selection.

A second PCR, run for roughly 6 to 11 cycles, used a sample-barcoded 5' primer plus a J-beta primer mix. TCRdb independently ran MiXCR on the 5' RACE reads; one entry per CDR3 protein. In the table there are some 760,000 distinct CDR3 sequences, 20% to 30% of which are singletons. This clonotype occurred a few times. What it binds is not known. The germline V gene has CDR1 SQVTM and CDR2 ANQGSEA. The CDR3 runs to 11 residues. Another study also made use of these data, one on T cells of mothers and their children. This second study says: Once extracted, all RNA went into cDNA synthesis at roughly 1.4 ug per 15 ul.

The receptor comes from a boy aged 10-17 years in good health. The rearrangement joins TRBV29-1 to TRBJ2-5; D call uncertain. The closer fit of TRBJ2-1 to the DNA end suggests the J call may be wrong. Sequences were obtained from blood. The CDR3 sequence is CSVAVINEQFF. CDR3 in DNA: TGCAGCGTTGCAGTAATTAATGAGCAGTTCTTC.